This T cell receptor (beta chain) is drawn from a study of cytomegalovirus exposure and HLA in healthy donors. Study findings and constraints: In a later analysis, donors in an Asian-associated ancestry cluster reportedly had fewer N-insertions in productive TCRs than the cohort mean.

This CDR3 has 15 amino acids. Per germline, CDR1 SGDLS and CDR2 YYNGEE. V lost 2 bases and J 2 bases, leaving 11 bases between the germline ends. Vbeta (60) and Jbeta (13) primers were used in the PCR. Some clones are missing from TCRdb's copy, which holds only in-frame ones; the method was immunoSEQ multiplex PCR. The table records 75,000 to 90,000 clones, over 9% of them present only once. Note on this clone: Its antigen is unidentified.

The source of this sequence is a man in his sixties in good health and CMV-seropositive. Specimen: PBMCs. The J gene is TRBJ2-1, the V gene TRBV9; no definite D call. CDR3 bases: TGTGCCAGCAGCGTGGGCAGATACGCCTACAATGAGCAGTTCTTC. It yields the protein CASSVGRYAYNEQFF.